This T cell receptor beta chain came from a study of control samples from healthy donors and cancer patients. Clones were read by immunoSEQ multiplex PCR, and TCRdb kept only the in-frame ones, dropping some. The sample lists around 110,000 clones; 88% were seen once. There are 15 residues in the CDR3. Germline CDR1 MNHEY, CDR2 SVGEGT. V trimming: 2 bases; J trimming: 4 bases; junction bases outside the gene matches: 7. This chain connects TRBV6-2 or TRBV6-3 to TRBJ1-2; 7 bases are a match to TRBD1. This TCR derives from a woman in her seventies in good health. The sequencing sample was made of blood. CDR3 amino acids: CASSYRIGTAYGYTF. The CDR3 nucleotides are TGTGCCAGCAGTTACCGGATCGGGACAGCCTATGGCTACACCTTC.